This TCR beta chain was observed in a study of cytomegalovirus exposure and HLA in healthy donors. Amplification used 60 Vbeta primers and 13 Jbeta primers. Profiled with immunoSEQ multiplex PCR; TCRdb holds only in-frame clones, not every one. Here the sample spans about 130,000 clones, just over 70% being singletons. V shed 5 bases and J 4 bases; nucleotides not matched to a gene: 10. Germline CDR1 is SGHDT and CDR2 is YYEEEE. The CDR3 contains 16 residues. This clonotype originated in an older woman in good health and CMV-seropositive. The material sequenced was PBMCs. The J gene is TRBJ1-3, the V gene TRBV5-6; 9 nucleotides agree with TRBD1. The CDR3 reads CASSFGTGSSGNTIYF. In DNA form, the CDR3 reads TGTGCCAGCAGTTTCGGGACAGGGTCTTCAGGAAACACCATATATTTT. Variable domain in full (rest from reference TRBV5-6 and TRBJ1-3): DAGVTQSPTHLIKTRGQQVTLRCSPKSGHDTVSWYQQALGQGPQFIFQYYEEEERQRGNFPDRFSGHQFPNYSSELNVNALLLGDSALYLCASSFGTGSSGNTIYFGEGSWLTVV.